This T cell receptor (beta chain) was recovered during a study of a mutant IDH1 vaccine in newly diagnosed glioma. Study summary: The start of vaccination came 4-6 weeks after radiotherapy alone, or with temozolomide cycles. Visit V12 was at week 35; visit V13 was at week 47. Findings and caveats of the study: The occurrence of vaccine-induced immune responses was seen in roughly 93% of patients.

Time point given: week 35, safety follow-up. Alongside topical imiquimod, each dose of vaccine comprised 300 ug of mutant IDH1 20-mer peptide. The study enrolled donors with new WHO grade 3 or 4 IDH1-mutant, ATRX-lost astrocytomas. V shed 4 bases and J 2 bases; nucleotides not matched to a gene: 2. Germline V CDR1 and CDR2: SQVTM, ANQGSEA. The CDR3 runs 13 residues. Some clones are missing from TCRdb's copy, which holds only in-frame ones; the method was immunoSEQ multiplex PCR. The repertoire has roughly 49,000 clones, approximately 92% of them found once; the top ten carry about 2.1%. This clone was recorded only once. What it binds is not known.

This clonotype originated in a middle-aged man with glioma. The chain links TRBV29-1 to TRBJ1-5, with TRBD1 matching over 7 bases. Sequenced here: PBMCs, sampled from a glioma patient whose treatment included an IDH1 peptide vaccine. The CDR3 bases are TGCAGCGTTGGTGACAGGGGCAATCAGCCCCAGCATTTT. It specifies CSVGDRGNQPQHF. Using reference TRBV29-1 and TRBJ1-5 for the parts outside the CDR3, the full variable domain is SAVISQKPSRDICQRGTSLTIQCQVDSQVTMMFWYRQQPGQSLTLIATANQGSEATYESGFVIDKFPISRPNLTFSTLTVSNMSPEDSSIYLCSVGDRGNQPQHFGDGTRLSIL.